This TCR beta chain was identified in a study of T cells after yellow fever vaccination (dated by TCRdb to about 2019). General notes on the study: The SMART-Seq v4 Ultra Low Input RNA kit was used to prepare libraries from fractions with low cell numbers. Blood was drawn at multiple timepoints before and after primary and secondary immunization, with bulk PBMC replicates and cell subsets isolated. To follow T-cell clones before and after primary and booster YFV17D yellow fever vaccination, bulk TCR alpha and beta repertoires were sequenced over time. Two healthy male donors made up the cohort, one aged 18 to 29 years and the other aged 30 to 40 years.

Synthesis of TCR cDNA relied on 5'RACE template switching, a step that introduced a universal primer site along with unique molecular identifiers. Priming of cDNA synthesis was performed from both the TCR alpha and TCR beta constant segments. Two PCR steps were used to amplify libraries, with sample barcodes and sequencing adapters being added in the second step. Sequencing of the libraries was done on either Illumina HiSeq 2500 (2x100 bp) or NovaSeq (2x150 bp). Under the source paper's analysis protocol: MIGEC handled demultiplexing of reads and collapsing into UMI consensus sequences, while MiXCR performed V(D)J alignment. Vaccine-responding clonotypes were identified with edgeR using replicate PBMC samples, with FDR below 0.01 and a log2 fold change above 5 up to day 15 being required. Each bulk clonotype was labeled CD4 or CD8 based on which sequenced repertoire, CD4 or CD8, contained the clonotype at higher abundance. NS4B-specific clonotypes were defined as those at least 10-fold enriched in dextramer-positive over dextramer-negative fractions; CD4-biased clonotypes were excluded. Starting from the raw public reads, TCRdb applied fastp trimming at Q25, assembled clones with MiXCR and retained in-frame beta chains. Each entry merges the rows of one CDR3 protein and shows their most common DNA and genes. TCRdb's processing, not the study's, gives the V and J calls here. The sample profile shows 100,000 or so distinct CDR3 sequences; under 9% of them were found once. The ten largest clonotypes hold roughly 17% of the sample.

The CDR3 goes from the cysteine to the phenylalanine over 16 residues. CDR3 DNA only is kept here, 48 bases in frame from base 1. From the germline V gene, CDR1 is SGHRS and CDR2 is YFSETQ. Trimming removed 4 bases from V and 4 bases from J; the gene matches leave 13 bases unexplained. This clonotype was recorded a few times. No base-level quality is on record; no much larger clone is a single base apart. Paper-wide results and their limitations: A small fraction of clonotypes appeared in both the CD4 and CD8 compartments, likely as a result of convergent recombination. Because abundant contaminating clonotypes from the bulk population could be contained in FACS-sorted repertoires, computational filtering was required. Compared with the primary T-cell response, the secondary T-cell response was faster but weaker, reaching its peak on day 5 rather than on day 15. Only two donors were included in the study, so the extent to which the findings can be generalized is limited. Most clones expanded after primary vaccination were re-detected after the booster (around 96% of CD4 and roughly 85% of CD8), suggesting broad memory maintenance.

The meaning of the sample's treatment or condition label: live attenuated yellow fever vaccine strain. A standard Ficoll-Paque protocol was used to isolate PBMCs from peripheral blood. Epitope-specific CD8 T cells were sorted using a dextramer loaded with the yellow fever NS4B epitope peptide, with anti-CD3 and anti-CD8 staining. TriZol was used to extract RNA from bulk PBMCs, from CD4 and CD8 fractions, and from dextramer-positive and dextramer-negative fractions. The material sequenced was CD8+ T cells not binding an NS4B(214-222) dextramer, sorted from PBMCs, taken less than 18 days after the first yellow fever vaccination. Sample cell subset or site, as interpreted from the label and publication: NS4B epitope dextramer-negative CD8 T cells. The rearranged segments are TRBV5-1 and TRBJ1-2; 7 bases in the middle match TRBD1. The sequence was obtained from a man younger than 30 who received the YFV17D yellow fever vaccine. The nucleotide sequence reads as follows: TGCGCCAGCAGCCGGGGGCACTCGGGACAGCGCTATGGCTACACCTTC. Its amino acids are CASSRGHSGQRYGYTF. Full variable domain (CDR3 extended with the reference TRBV5-1 and TRBJ1-2 proteins): KAGVTQTPRYLIKTRGQQVTLSCSPISGHRSVSWYQQTPGQGLQFLFEYFSETQRNKGNFPGRFSGRQFSNSRSEMNVSTLELGDSALYLCASSRGHSGQRYGYTFGSGTRLTVV.